This T cell receptor (beta chain) was recovered during a study of blood T cell repertoires in COVID-19. Overall study: From the United States, Italy and Spain came samples of acute and convalescent COVID-19. From T cells, B-cell-depleted T cells, or PBMCs came the material, which was cDNA or gDNA.

In the original workflow: Amplification with reference gene primers provided the estimates of nucleated cell counts. This table comes from immunoSEQ multiplex PCR, and its TCRdb copy is limited to in-frame clones, with some not included. The D gene and trimming were derived from the DNA, and the V and J assignments and clone size from that table. In the table there are more than 300,000 clones, roughly nine tenths of which are singletons. Donors were grouped by their self-reported clinical history. V lost 7 bases and J 7 bases, leaving 31 bases between the germline ends. Germline assignment: CDR1 MDHEN and CDR2 SYDVKM. The CDR3 is 18 residues long.

The TCR was taken from a woman aged 25 to 39 who had been exposed to COVID-19. The sequencing sample was made of PBMCs or T cells enriched from blood (not recorded which). J is TRBJ1-2 and V is TRBV28, with a possible D match to TRBD1 (5 bases). CDR3 protein: CASNTLSKSAGRLAGYTF. The CDR3, as DNA: TGTGCCAGCAACACCCTAAGTAAATCGGCAGGGAGGTTGGCTGGCTACACCTTC.